This passage covers 21 T cell receptor beta chains from one sample sequenced in a study of blood T cell repertoires in COVID-19. The protocol was immunoSEQ multiplex PCR, while the TCRdb copy is restricted to in-frame clones and leaves out a portion. This sample carries approximately 69,000 clones, under 85% of them seen once, and the ten largest clones take roughly 14%. The sequenced sample consisted of peripheral blood. These receptors were obtained from a man aged 50-59 years with COVID-19, enrolled during active disease.

The genes are TRBV7-2 and TRBJ1-3, with TRBD1 as a possible D gene (5 bases). Per germline, CDR1 SGHTA and CDR2 FQGNSA. The CDR3 extends over 15 amino acids. V lost 2 bases and J 2 bases, leaving 10 bases between the germline ends. CDR3 amino acids: CASSLSRQPGNTIYF. The CDR3 nucleotides read TGTGCCAGCAGCTTAAGCCGACAGCCTGGAAACACCATATATTTT.

The chain joins TRBV6-5 to TRBJ2-7; D is possibly TRBD1 (6 bases). The germline CDR1 and CDR2 sequences are MNHEY and SVGAGI. V was shortened by 6 bases and J by 7 bases, with 16 bases between the two germline ends. The CDR3 extends over 13 amino acids. CDR3 region: CASSRSGVGEQYF. The CDR3 region has the DNA TGTGCCAGCAGCAGATCAGGGGTCGGAGAGCAGTACTTC.

The genes are TRBV4-1 and TRBJ1-2; 8 nucleotides line up with TRBD1. J was trimmed by 6 bases and V by 4 bases; bases with no gene match: 13. The CDR3 sequence is 16 residues long. The V gene's germline CDR1 is MGHRA and CDR2 YSYEKL. The CDR3 spells CASSPQIGQGDNGYTF. Written as DNA, the CDR3 is TGCGCCAGCAGCCCCCAAATCGGACAGGGAGATAATGGCTACACCTTC.

This clone is a singleton in its sample. The J gene is TRBJ1-3, the V gene TRBV18; D possibly corresponds to TRBD1 (5 bases). The germline V gene has CDR1 KGHSH and CDR2 LQKENI. Between the trimmed V and J ends, which lost 3 bases and 0 bases, there was a span of 12 bases. The CDR3 totals 16 residues. Here the CDR3 DNA reads TGTGCCAGCTCACCCGAAGAACAGGTCTCTGGAAACACCATATATTTT. Its translation is CASSPEEQVSGNTIYF.

The chain carries TRBV30 and TRBJ1-2, with TRBD1 identical over 9 bases. The CDR3 has 13 amino acids. The ends lost 8 bases at V and 4 bases at J; junction bases unmatched: 8. Germline V gene lookup returns CDR1 GTSNPN and CDR2 SVGIG (reference sequence). CDR3: CAQNRGHGYGYTF. CDR3 sequence (DNA): TGTGCCCAGAACAGGGGGCACGGCTATGGCTACACCTTC.

The count of this clone is one. The chain combines TRBV5-4 with TRBJ1-2; D is possibly TRBD1 (6 bases). From germline, CDR1 is SGHNT and CDR2 YYREEE (reference sequence). The V end was cut by 1 base, the J end by 4 bases, with 14 bases between. The CDR3 is 15 residues long. CDR3 in DNA: TGTGCCAGCAGCTTGAAGACAGGAACTATCTATGGCTACACCTTC. Its translation is CASSLKTGTIYGYTF.

The chain links TRBV7-3 to TRBJ2-1; D remains ambiguous. The CDR3 is 14 amino acids. The V end was cut by 1 base, the J end by 7 bases, with 11 bases between. CDR1 is SGHTA and CDR2 is FQGTGA in the germline V gene. The CDR3 DNA follows: TGTGCCAGCAGCTTAAATAGTATGATGAATGAGCAGTTCTTC. Translating it yields CASSLNSMMNEQFF.

This chain uses TRBV2 with TRBJ2-7, with D hard to call. V gave up 5 bases and J gave up 4 bases, with 3 bases separating them. The CDR3 runs to 10 residues. Looked up from germline, CDR1 is SNHLY and CDR2 is FYNNEI. The DNA for the CDR3 is TGTGCCAGCAGTCGGTACGAGCAGTACTTC. It codes for CASSRYEQYF.

This clone came up once. The chain employs TRBV29-1 and TRBJ2-4; TRBD1 aligns across 11 bases. CDR3 length: 13 amino acids. Germline-derived CDR1 and CDR2 are SQVTM and ANQGSEA. With 6 bases clipped from V and 8 bases from J, the junction kept 6 bases outside the gene matches. The CDR3 DNA reads as TGCAGCGTGAACGGGGACAGGGGGGACATTCAGTACTTC. It specifies CSVNGDRGDIQYF.

The chain has TRBV10-3 and TRBJ2-2, with 7 bases matching TRBD2. Germline V gene lookup returns CDR1 ENHRY and CDR2 SYGVKD. This CDR3 is built from 13 residues. Unmatched junction bases numbered 2, after V lost 9 bases and J lost 1 base. The DNA of the CDR3 is TGTGCCATTCTAGCGGAGAACACCGGGGAGCTGTTTTTT. It specifies CAILAENTGELFF.

The chain has TRBV5-1 and TRBJ1-1; 12 bases match TRBD1. The germline gives CDR1 SGHRS, CDR2 YFSETQ. This CDR3 spans 16 amino acids. Trimming removed 4 bases from V and 0 bases from J; junction bases left unmatched: 4. CDR3 sequence: CASSVGQGALNTEAFF. DNA for the CDR3: TGCGCCAGCAGCGTGGGACAGGGGGCCTTGAACACTGAAGCTTTCTTT.

This clone was counted a few times. The chain employs TRBV6-5 and TRBJ2-7, with a possible D match to TRBD2 (6 bases). The CDR3 runs 15 residues. The V end was cut by 6 bases, the J end by 3 bases, with 18 bases between. Germline lookup yields CDR1 MNHEY and CDR2 SVGAGI. The CDR3 DNA reads as TGTGCCAGCAGCAGTGTCCCGGGGGAAGGCTACGAGCAGTACTTC. It translates to CASSSVPGEGYEQYF.

The chain joins TRBV5-1 to TRBJ2-1, with TRBD2 matching 8 bases. The length of the CDR3 is 15 residues. The germline V gene has CDR1 SGHRS and CDR2 YFSETQ. With 0 bases clipped from V and 2 bases from J, the junction kept 1 base outside the gene matches. This CDR3 reads CASSLDSGAYNEQFF. CDR3 DNA sequence: TGCGCCAGCAGCTTGGATAGCGGGGCCTACAATGAGCAGTTCTTC.

The CDR3 protein is CASSLFWGGSAEAFF. CDR3 nucleotide sequence: TGTGCCAGCAGCTTATTTTGGGGAGGTAGCGCTGAAGCTTTCTTT. The rearrangement joins TRBV7-6 to TRBJ1-1; D is unresolved. There are 15 residues in the CDR3. Trimming took off 2 bases at V and 6 bases at J, with 16 bases between the two ends. The V gene's germline CDR1 is SGHVS and CDR2 FNYEAQ.

The V gene is TRBV6-6, the J gene TRBJ1-1; 7 bases line up with TRBD1. With V trimmed by 0 bases and J by 7 bases, 5 bases remained unmatched. The CDR3 has 14 amino acids. Germline CDR1 reads MNHNY; CDR2 reads SVGAGI (reference sequence). The CDR3 spells CASSYSTGEVEAFF. CDR3 DNA: TGTGCCAGCAGTTACTCAACAGGGGAGGTTGAAGCTTTCTTT.

This sequence joins TRBV19 and TRBJ2-7, with D possibly being TRBD1 (7 bases). Germline lookup yields CDR1 LNHDA and CDR2 SQIVND (reference sequence). Trimming stripped 4 bases from V and 4 bases from J, with 14 bases between. The CDR3 runs 14 residues. CDR3 in DNA: TGTGCCAGTAGTAATCAGGGGGGAGGATACGAGCAGTACTTC. Translated, it gives CASSNQGGGYEQYF.

This chain joins TRBV6-2 or TRBV6-3 and TRBJ1-5; tentative D call: TRBD1 (5 bases). V was clipped by 5 bases and J by 5 bases, with 7 bases between them. The CDR3 extends over 12 amino acids. Germline lookup yields CDR1 MNHEY and CDR2 SVGEGT. The CDR3 sequence is CASSGQDQPQHF. DNA of the CDR3: TGTGCCAGCAGTGGACAAGATCAGCCCCAGCATTTT.

The chain couples TRBV5-1 to TRBJ2-5; possible D gene TRBD1, 5 bases. This CDR3 contains 16 residues. Per the germline V gene, CDR1 is SGHRS and CDR2 is YFSETQ. The V end lost 0 bases, the J end lost 4 bases, and 16 bases lay between the germline ends. The CDR3 nucleotides read TGCGCCAGCAGCTTGGGACAGCCCCAAAGTGGAGAGACCCAGTACTTC. It translates to CASSLGQPQSGETQYF. Based on the CDR3 plus reference TRBV5-1 and TRBJ2-5, the full variable domain is KAGVTQTPRYLIKTRGQQVTLSCSPISGHRSVSWYQQTPGQGLQFLFEYFSETQRNKGNFPGRFSGRQFSNSRSEMNVSTLELGDSALYLCASSLGQPQSGETQYFGPGTRLLVL.

The chain recombines TRBV3-1 (or the pseudogene TRBV3-2) with TRBJ2-3; D perhaps matches TRBD1 (6 bases). There are 15 residues in the CDR3. V was shortened by 1 base and J by 1 base, with 9 bases between the two germline ends. Germline CDR1 and CDR2: LGHDT and YNNKEL (reference sequence). The CDR3 sequence is CASSQATGRTDTQYF. CDR3 DNA sequence: TGTGCCAGCAGCCAAGCGACAGGCCGCACAGATACGCAGTATTTT.

The rearrangement joins TRBV6-5 to TRBJ1-4; TRBD1 aligns across 7 bases. CDR3 length equals 13 residues. The germline V gene encodes CDR1 MNHEY and CDR2 SVGAGI. V shed 5 bases and J 7 bases; nucleotides not matched to a gene: 4. This chain's CDR3 is CASSIRGAEKLFF. In nucleotides, the CDR3 is TGTGCCAGCAGTATCAGGGGGGCTGAAAAACTGTTTTTT.

The genes are TRBV4-1 and TRBJ1-1; 7 bases map to TRBD1. Unmatched junction bases numbered 6, after V lost 2 bases and J lost 6 bases. This CDR3 comprises 14 residues. CDR1 and CDR2 (germline): MGHRA, YSYEKL. CDR3 coding DNA: TGCGCCAGCAGCCAACCGAGGGGGCGGCCTGAAGCTTTCTTT. Amino acid sequence: CASSQPRGRPEAFF.